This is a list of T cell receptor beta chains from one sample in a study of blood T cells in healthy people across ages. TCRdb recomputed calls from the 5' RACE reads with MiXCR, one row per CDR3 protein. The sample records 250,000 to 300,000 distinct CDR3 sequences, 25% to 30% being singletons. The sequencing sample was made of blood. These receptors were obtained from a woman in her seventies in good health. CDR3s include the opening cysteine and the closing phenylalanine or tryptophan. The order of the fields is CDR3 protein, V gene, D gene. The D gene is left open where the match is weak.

cdr3_aa: CASSLALNSPLHF; v_call: TRBV12-3/TRBV12-4; d_call: .
cdr3_aa: CASSLAPGTRYNEQFF; v_call: TRBV7-2; d_call: TRBD2
cdr3_aa: CSVGGGIGGAFF; v_call: TRBV29-1; d_call: .
cdr3_aa: CASSNRIGSSTDTQYF; v_call: TRBV6-1; d_call: .
cdr3_aa: CASSSRHEQYF; v_call: TRBV27; d_call: .
cdr3_aa: CASTGGSVAEQYF; v_call: TRBV6-5; d_call: TRBD2
cdr3_aa: CAISGGTEPEKLFF; v_call: TRBV10-3; d_call: TRBD1
cdr3_aa: CASSLVGSGTGTETQYF; v_call: TRBV7-3; d_call: TRBD1
cdr3_aa: CASSRDRPVHEQFF; v_call: TRBV6-2/TRBV6-3; d_call: TRBD1
cdr3_aa: CASSLALGLRTGYNEQFF; v_call: TRBV7-2; d_call: TRBD1
cdr3_aa: CASSLTGMEAPFF; v_call: TRBV5-6; d_call: .
cdr3_aa: CASSLAGVSYEQYF; v_call: TRBV11-1; d_call: .
cdr3_aa: CASSEPDRGNYGYTF; v_call: TRBV6-1; d_call: TRBD1
cdr3_aa: CASSLLAGGTGELFF; v_call: TRBV7-3; d_call: TRBD2
cdr3_aa: CASSYLPLGIQETQYF; v_call: TRBV6-5; d_call: .
cdr3_aa: CASSLSHSGNEQFF; v_call: TRBV28; d_call: .
cdr3_aa: CASSLGGMGKTQYF; v_call: TRBV7-2; d_call: .
cdr3_aa: CASSLEAFPETQYF; v_call: TRBV7-2; d_call: .